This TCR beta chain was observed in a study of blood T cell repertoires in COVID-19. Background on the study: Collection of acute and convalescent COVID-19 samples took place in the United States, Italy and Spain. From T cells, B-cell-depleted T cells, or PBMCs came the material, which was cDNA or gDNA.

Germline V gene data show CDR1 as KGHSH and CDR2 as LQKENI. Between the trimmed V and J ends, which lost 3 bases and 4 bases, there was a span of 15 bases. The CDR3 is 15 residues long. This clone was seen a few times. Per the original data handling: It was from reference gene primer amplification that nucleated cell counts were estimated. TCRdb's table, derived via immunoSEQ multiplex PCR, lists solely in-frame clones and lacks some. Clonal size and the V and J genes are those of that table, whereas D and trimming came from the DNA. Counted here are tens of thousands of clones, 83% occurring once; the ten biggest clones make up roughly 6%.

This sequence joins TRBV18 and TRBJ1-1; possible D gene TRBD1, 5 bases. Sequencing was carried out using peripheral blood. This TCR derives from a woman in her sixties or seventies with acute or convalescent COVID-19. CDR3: CASSPPGWGGTEAFF. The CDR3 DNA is TGTGCCAGCTCACCCCCGGGGTGGGGGGGCACTGAAGCTTTCTTT.